One and the same sample provided the 3 T cell receptor beta chains below, sequenced in a study of breast tumors, draining lymph nodes, adjacent tissues. Breast cancer patients provided tissue from their axillary draining lymph nodes. TCRdb re-analysed the multiplex PCR reads in MiXCR, keeping a single row per CDR3 protein. This table holds about 140,000 distinct CDR3 sequences, approximately 29% found once. Sequenced: axillary lymph node tissue. These receptors all come from a female donor with breast cancer. Some clones in this sample may be carry-over from other donors' samples.

This clonotype was counted at least ten times. The chain combines TRBV7-9 with TRBJ1-4; TRBD1 aligns across 7 bases. J gave up 7 bases and V 4 bases, and 12 bases lay outside the gene matches. The CDR3 totals 16 residues. Germline assignment: CDR1 SEHNR and CDR2 FQNEAQ (reference sequence). The CDR3 DNA reads as TGTGCCAGCAGCTCCTCCCGACAGGGATACGGTGAAAAACTGTTTTTT. Encoded protein: CASSSSRQGYGEKLFF.

This clonotype was found many times. This chain's CDR3 is CASRGETGANVLTF. DNA of the CDR3: TGTGCCAGCAGAGGAGAGACTGGGGCCAACGTCCTGACTTTC. The gene calls are TRBV12-3 or TRBV12-4 and TRBJ2-6, with D hard to call. The CDR3 has 14 amino acids. The V and J ends lost 6 bases and 2 bases respectively, with 8 bases between them.

This chain connects TRBV6-5 to TRBJ1-2; D call uncertain. V gave up 6 bases and J gave up 1 base, with 12 bases separating them. From germline, CDR1 is MNHEY and CDR2 SVGAGI. The CDR3 extends over 14 amino acids. The DNA for the CDR3 is TGTGCCAGCAGCGTGGACGGACTTAACTATGGCTACACCTTC. It translates to CASSVDGLNYGYTF.